This TCR beta chain was identified during a study of vaccination and CD4 T cells after COVID-19. The wider study: Between diagnosis and the drawing of post-COVID samples lay a median roughly 91 days (range 35 to 161).

The Oncomine TCR Beta short-read assay was applied to DNA of cultured CD4+ T cells. Genomic DNA extraction was carried out from cultured CD4+ T cells. TCRdb used MiXCR to reprocess the PCR reads, holding one entry per CDR3 protein. The sample carries about 15,000 distinct CDR3 sequences, about 77% recorded once. As to this clonotype: Its antigen is currently unknown.

Treatment here: approximately nine-day PBMC culture with coronavirus spike peptide pools or control peptides (ViraFEST assay). ViraFEST used peptide pools to expand antigen-specific T cells, then sequenced TCRs. Sequencing was performed on CD4+ T cells from blood, cultured in vitro, taken after SARS-CoV-2 vaccination. The receptor's source is a human donor who received a COVID-19 vaccine.

The CDR3 nucleotides read TGTGCCTGGAGTGCCACGTGGGAGACCCAGTACTTC. Protein: CAWSATWETQYF. The rearrangement uses TRBV30 and TRBJ2-5; D uncertain. CDR1 is GTSNPN, CDR2 SVGIG, per germline (reference sequence). Trimming shortened V by 1 base and J by 5 bases, and 8 bases separated the two germline ends. CDR3 size: 12 residues.